Described below is a single T cell receptor beta chain sequence and its context. This entry is derived from a study of blood T cell repertoires in COVID-19. CDR3 size: 16 residues. The germline gives CDR1 SGHNT, CDR2 YENEEA. V lost 1 base and J lost 0, with 11 bases in between. Methods used by the authors: From reference gene primer amplification, estimates of nucleated cell counts were derived. Assay: immunoSEQ multiplex PCR; the TCRdb copy retains only in-frame clones and omits some. That table gives V, J and clone size, and the DNA gave D and trimming. This repertoire shows fewer than 300,000 clones, about 87% found once; its top ten account for over 2%.

The receptor was derived from a woman between 45 and 60 years old with acute or convalescent COVID-19. Sequenced: peripheral blood. The V call is TRBV11-3, the J call TRBJ2-3, with D perhaps TRBD1 (5 bases). Here the CDR3 reads CASSLGGSYSTDTQYF. The CDR3 DNA reads TGTGCCAGCAGCTTAGGGGGCAGCTACAGCACAGATACGCAGTATTTT.